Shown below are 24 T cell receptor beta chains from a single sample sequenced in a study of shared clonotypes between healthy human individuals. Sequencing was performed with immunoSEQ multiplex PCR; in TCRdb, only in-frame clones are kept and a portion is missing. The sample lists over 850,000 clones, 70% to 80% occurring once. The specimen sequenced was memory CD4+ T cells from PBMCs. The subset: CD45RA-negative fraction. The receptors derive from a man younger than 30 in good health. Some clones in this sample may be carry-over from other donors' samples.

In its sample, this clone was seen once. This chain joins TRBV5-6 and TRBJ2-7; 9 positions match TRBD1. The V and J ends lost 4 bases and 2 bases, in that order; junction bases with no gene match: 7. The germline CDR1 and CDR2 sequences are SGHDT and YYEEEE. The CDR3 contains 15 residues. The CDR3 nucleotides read TGTGCCAGCAGCCCGATGGGACAGGGCGCCTACGAGCAGTACTTC. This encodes CASSPMGQGAYEQYF.

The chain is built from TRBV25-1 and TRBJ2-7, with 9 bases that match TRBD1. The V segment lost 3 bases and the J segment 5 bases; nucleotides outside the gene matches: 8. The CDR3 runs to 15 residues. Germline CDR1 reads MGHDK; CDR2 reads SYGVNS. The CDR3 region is CASSDSGTGSHEQYF. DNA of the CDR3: TGTGCCAGCAGTGATTCCGGGACAGGGAGCCACGAGCAGTACTTC.

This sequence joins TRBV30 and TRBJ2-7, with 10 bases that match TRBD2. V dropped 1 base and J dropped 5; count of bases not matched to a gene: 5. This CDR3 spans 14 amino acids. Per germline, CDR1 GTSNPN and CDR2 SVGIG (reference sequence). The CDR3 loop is CAWSGPSGSDEQYF. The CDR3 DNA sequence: TGTGCCTGGAGTGGCCCTAGCGGGAGTGACGAGCAGTACTTC.

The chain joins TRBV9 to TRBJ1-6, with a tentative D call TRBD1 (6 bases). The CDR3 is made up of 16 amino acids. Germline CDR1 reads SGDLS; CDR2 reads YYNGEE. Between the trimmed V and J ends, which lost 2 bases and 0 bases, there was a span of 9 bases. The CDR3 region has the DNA TGTGCCAGCAGCGTCGGACAGAGCTCCTATAATTCACCCCTCCACTTT. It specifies CASSVGQSSYNSPLHF.

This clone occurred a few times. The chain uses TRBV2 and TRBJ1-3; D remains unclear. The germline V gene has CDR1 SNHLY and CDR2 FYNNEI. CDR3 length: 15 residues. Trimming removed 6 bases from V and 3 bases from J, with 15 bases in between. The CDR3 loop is CASRAGRGDGNTIYF. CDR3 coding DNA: TGTGCCAGCAGAGCAGGCCGCGGAGATGGAAACACCATATATTTT.

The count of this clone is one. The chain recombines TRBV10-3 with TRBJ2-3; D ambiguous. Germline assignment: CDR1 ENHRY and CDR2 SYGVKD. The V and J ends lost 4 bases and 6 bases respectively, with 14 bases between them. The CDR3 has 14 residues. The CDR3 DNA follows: TGTGCCATCAGTGTGACCACACTCGGGGATACGCAGTATTTT. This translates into CAISVTTLGDTQYF.

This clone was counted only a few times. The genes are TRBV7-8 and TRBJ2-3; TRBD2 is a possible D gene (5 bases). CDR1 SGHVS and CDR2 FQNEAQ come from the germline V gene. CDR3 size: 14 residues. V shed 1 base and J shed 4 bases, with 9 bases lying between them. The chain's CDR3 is CASSLGGSADTQYF. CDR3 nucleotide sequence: TGTGCCAGCAGCTTAGGAGGGTCGGCAGATACGCAGTATTTT.

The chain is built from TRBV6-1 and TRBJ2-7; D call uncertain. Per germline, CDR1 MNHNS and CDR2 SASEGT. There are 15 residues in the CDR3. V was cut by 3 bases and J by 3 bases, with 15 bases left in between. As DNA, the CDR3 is TGTGCCAGCAGTGAGTCTTATACCCTTATCTACGAGCAGTACTTC. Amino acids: CASSESYTLIYEQYF.

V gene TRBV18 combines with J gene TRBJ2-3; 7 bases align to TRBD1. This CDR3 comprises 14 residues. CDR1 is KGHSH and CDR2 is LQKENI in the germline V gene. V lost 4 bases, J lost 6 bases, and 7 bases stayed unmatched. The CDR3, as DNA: TGTGCCAGCTCACTTCGGACAGGCGCGGATACGCAGTATTTT. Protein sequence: CASSLRTGADTQYF. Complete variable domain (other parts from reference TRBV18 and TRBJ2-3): NAGVMQNPRHLVRRRGQEARLRCSPMKGHSHVYWYRQLPEEGLKFMVYLQKENIIDESGMPKERFSAEFPKEGPSILRIQQVVRGDSAAYFCASSLRTGADTQYFGPGTRLTVL.

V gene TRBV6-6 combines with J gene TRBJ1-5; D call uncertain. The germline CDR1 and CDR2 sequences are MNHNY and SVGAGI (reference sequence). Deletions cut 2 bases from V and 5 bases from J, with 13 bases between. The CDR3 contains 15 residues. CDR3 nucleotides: TGTGCCAGCAGTTACGAGCCTTCTGGGTATCAGCCCCAGCATTTT. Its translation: CASSYEPSGYQPQHF.

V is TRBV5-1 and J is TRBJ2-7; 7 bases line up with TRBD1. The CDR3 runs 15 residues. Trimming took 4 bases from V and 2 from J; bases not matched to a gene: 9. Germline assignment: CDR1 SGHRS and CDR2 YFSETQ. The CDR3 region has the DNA TGCGCCAGCAGCCGGGCGCTAGGGGGCCCCTACGAGCAGTACTTC. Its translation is CASSRALGGPYEQYF.

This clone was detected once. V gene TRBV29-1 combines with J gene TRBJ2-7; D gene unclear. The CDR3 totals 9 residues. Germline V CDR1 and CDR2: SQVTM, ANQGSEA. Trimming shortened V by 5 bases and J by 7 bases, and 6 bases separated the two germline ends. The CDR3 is CSVPWEQYF. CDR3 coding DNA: TGCAGCGTTCCGTGGGAGCAGTACTTC.

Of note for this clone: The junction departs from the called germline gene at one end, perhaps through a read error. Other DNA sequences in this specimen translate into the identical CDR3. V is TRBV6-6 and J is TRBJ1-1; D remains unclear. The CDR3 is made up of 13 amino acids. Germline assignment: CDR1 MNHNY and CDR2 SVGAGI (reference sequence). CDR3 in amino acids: CASSLGRNTEAFF. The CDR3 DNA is TGTGCCAGTAGTTTAGGCAGGAACACTGAAGCTTTCTTT.

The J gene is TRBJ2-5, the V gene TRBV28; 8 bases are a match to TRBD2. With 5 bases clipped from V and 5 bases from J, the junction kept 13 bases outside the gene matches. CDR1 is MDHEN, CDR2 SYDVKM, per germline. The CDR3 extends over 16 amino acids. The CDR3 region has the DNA TGTGCCAGCAGTATCACTACCCGGGAGGGCCGGGAGACCCAGTACTTC. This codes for CASSITTREGRETQYF.

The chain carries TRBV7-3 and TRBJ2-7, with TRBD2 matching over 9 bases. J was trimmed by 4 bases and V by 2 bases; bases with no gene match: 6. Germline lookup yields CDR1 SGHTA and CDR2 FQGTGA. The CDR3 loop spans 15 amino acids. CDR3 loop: CASSLAAGGKYEQYF. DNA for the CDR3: TGTGCCAGCAGCTTAGCAGCGGGAGGTAAATACGAGCAGTACTTC.

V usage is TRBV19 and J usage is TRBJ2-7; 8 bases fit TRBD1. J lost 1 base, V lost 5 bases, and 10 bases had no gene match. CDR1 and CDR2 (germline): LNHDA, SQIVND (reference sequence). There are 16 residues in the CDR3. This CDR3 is CASSSRTGRTSYEQYF. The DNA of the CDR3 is TGTGCCAGTAGTTCGCGGACAGGGAGGACGTCCTACGAGCAGTACTTC.

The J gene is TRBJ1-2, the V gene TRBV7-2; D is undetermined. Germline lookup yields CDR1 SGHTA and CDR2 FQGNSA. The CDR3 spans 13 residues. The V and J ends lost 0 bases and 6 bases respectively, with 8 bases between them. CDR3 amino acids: CASSLASGNGYTF. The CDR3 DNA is TGTGCCAGCAGCTTAGCGTCGGGAAATGGCTACACCTTC. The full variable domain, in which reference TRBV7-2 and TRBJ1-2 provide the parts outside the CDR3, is GAGVSQSPSNKVTEKGKDVELRCDPISGHTALYWYRQSLGQGLEFLIYFQGNSAPDKSGLPSDRFSAERTGGSVSTLTIQRTQQEDSAVYLCASSLASGNGYTFGSGTRLTVV.

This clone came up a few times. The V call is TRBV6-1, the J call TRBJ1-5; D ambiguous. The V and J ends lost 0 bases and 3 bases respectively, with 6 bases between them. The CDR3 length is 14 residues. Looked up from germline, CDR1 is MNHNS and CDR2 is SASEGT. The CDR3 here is CASSEAGDNQPQHF. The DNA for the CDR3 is TGTGCCAGCAGTGAAGCCGGGGACAATCAGCCCCAGCATTTT.

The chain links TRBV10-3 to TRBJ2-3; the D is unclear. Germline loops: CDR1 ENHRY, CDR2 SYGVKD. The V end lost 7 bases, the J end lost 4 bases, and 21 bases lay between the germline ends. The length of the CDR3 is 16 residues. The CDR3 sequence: CAIKTPFGSSPDTQYF. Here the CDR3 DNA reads TGTGCCATCAAGACCCCGTTTGGGTCTAGTCCAGATACGCAGTATTTT.

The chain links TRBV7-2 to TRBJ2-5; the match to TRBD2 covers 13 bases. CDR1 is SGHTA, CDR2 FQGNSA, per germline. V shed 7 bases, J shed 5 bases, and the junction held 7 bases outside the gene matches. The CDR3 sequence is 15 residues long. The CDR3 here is CASILGLAGDETQYF. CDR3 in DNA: TGTGCCAGCATATTAGGACTAGCGGGAGACGAGACCCAGTACTTC. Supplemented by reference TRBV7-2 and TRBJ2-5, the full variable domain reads GAGVSQSPSNKVTEKGKDVELRCDPISGHTALYWYRQSLGQGLEFLIYFQGNSAPDKSGLPSDRFSAERTGGSVSTLTIQRTQQEDSAVYLCASILGLAGDETQYFGPGTRLLVL.

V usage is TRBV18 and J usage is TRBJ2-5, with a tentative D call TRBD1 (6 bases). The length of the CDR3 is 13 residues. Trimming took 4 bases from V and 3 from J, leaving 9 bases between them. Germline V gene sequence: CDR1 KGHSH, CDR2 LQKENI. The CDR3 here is CASSQGVKETQYF. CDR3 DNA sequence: TGTGCCAGCTCACAGGGGGTAAAAGAGACCCAGTACTTC.

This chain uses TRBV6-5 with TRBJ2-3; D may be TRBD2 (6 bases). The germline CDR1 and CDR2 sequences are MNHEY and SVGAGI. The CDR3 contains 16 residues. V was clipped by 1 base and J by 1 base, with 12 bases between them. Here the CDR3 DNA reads TGTGCCAGCAGTTACTATCACGGGAGAGGCACAGATACGCAGTATTTT. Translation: CASSYYHGRGTDTQYF.

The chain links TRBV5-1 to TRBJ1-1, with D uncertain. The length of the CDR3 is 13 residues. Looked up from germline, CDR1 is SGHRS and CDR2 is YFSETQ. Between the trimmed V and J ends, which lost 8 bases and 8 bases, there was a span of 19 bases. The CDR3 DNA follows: TGCGCCAGTAAGATCTCCCCGGGTTCGGAAGCTTTCTTT. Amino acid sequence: CASKISPGSEAFF.

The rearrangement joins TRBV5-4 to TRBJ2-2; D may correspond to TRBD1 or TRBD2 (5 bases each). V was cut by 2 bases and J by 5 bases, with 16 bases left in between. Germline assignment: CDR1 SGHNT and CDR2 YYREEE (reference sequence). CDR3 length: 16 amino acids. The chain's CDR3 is CASSFGTLRGTGELFF. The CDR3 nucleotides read TGTGCCAGCAGCTTCGGGACCTTAAGAGGGACCGGGGAGCTGTTTTTT. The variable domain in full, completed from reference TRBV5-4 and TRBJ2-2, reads ETGVTQSPTHLIKTRGQQVTLRCSSQSGHNTVSWYQQALGQGPQFIFQYYREEENGRGNFPPRFSGLQFPNYSSELNVNALELDDSALYLCASSFGTLRGTGELFFGEGSRLTVL.